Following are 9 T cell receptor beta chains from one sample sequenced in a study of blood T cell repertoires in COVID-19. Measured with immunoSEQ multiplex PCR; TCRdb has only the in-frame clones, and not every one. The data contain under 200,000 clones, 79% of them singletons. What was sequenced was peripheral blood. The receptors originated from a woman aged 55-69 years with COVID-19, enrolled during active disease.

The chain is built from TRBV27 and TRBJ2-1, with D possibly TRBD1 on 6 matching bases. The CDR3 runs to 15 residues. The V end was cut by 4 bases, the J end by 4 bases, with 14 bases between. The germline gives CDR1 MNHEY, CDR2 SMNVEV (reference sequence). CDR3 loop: CASSYEGEIYNEQFF. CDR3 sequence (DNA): TGTGCCAGCAGTTACGAGGGGGAAATTTACAATGAGCAGTTCTTC.

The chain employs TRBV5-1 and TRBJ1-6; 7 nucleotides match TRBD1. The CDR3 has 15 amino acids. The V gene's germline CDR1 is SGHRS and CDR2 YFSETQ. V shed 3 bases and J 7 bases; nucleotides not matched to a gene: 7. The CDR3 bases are TGCGCCAGCAGCTGGACCGACAGGGAAAATTCACCCCTCCACTTT. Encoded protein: CASSWTDRENSPLHF.

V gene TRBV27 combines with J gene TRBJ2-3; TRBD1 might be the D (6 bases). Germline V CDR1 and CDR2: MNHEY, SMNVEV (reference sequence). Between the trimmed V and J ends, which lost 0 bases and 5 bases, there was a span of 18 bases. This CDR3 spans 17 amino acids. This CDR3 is CASSLSIGRGAEDTQYF. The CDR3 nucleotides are TGTGCCAGCAGTTTATCGATCGGCAGGGGTGCTGAAGATACGCAGTATTTT.

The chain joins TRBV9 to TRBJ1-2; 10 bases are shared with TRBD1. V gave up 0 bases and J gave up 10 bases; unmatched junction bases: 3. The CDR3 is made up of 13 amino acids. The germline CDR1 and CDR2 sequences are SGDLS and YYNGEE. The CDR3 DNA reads TGTGCCAGCAGCGTAGTGACAGGGGGCCCCTACACCTTC. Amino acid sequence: CASSVVTGGPYTF.

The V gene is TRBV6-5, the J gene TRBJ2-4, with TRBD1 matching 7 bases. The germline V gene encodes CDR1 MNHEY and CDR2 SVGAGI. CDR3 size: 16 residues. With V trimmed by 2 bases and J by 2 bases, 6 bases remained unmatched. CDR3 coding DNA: TGTGCCAGCAGTTACGACAGGGATTTTTCCAAAAACATTCAGTACTTC. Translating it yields CASSYDRDFSKNIQYF.

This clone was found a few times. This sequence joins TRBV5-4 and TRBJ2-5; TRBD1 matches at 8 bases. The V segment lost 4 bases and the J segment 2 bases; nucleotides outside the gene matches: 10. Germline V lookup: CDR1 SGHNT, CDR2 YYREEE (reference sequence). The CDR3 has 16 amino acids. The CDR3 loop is CASSPGTGPQQETQYF. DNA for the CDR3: TGTGCCAGCAGCCCGGGGACAGGTCCGCAGCAAGAGACCCAGTACTTC.

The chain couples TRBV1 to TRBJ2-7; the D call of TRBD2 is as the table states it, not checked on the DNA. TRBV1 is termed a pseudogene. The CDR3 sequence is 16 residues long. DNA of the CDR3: TGCACCAGCAGCCAAGATCAAGGGAGGTGGAGATTGGAGCAGTACTTC. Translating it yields CTSSQDQGRWRLEQYF.

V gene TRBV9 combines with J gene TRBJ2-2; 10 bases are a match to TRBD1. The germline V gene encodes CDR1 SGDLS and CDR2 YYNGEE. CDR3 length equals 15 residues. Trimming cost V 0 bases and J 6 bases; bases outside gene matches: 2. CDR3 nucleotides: TGTGCCAGCAGCGTAGCGGGGACAGGGGCCGGGGAGCTGTTTTTT. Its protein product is CASSVAGTGAGELFF.

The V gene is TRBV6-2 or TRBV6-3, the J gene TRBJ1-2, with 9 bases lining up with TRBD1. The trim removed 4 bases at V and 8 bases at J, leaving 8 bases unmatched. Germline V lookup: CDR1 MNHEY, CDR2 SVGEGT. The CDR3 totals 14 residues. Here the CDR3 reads CASSLNTGGRGYTF. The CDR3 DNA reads TGTGCCAGCAGTTTGAACACAGGGGGCCGGGGCTACACCTTC.